Listed here are 4 T cell receptor beta chains from one sample, sequenced in a study of cytomegalovirus exposure and HLA in healthy donors. A multiplex PCR was run with 60 Vbeta primers and 13 Jbeta primers. Sequenced by immunoSEQ multiplex PCR; TCRdb stores in-frame clones only, minus some. This table holds about 160,000 clones, 79% found once. The specimen sequenced was PBMCs. Receptors originate from a man aged 50 to 59 in good health and CMV-seropositive.

V gene TRBV5-1 combines with J gene TRBJ2-7, with D possibly being TRBD2 (5 bases). The CDR3 is made up of 14 amino acids. V gave up 2 bases and J gave up 1 base, with 10 bases separating them. Germline V gene lookup returns CDR1 SGHRS and CDR2 YFSETQ. CDR3 DNA: TGCGCCAGCAGCTTTAAGGACTCTTCCTACGAGCAGTACTTC. Its translation is CASSFKDSSYEQYF. Combining the CDR3 with reference TRBV5-1 and TRBJ2-7 gives the whole variable domain KAGVTQTPRYLIKTRGQQVTLSCSPISGHRSVSWYQQTPGQGLQFLFEYFSETQRNKGNFPGRFSGRQFSNSRSEMNVSTLELGDSALYLCASSFKDSSYEQYFGPGTRLTVT.

The chain has TRBV27 and TRBJ2-1; TRBD2 agrees at 11 bases. The V segment lost 8 bases and the J segment 7 bases; nucleotides outside the gene matches: 19. This CDR3 spans 18 amino acids. Germline CDR1 is MNHEY and CDR2 is SMNVEV (reference sequence). The CDR3 DNA reads TGTGCCAGCCCTAACGTTCCCCTAGGGACTAGCGGACGGAATGAGCAGTTCTTC. It encodes CASPNVPLGTSGRNEQFF.

V usage is TRBV6-6 and J usage is TRBJ2-7, with TRBD1 matching over 7 bases. The V gene end was trimmed by 2 bases and the J gene end by 1 base; junction bases not matched to a gene: 5. CDR3 length equals 15 residues. Germline V gene lookup returns CDR1 MNHNY and CDR2 SVGAGI (reference sequence). CDR3 in amino acids: CASSYVGTVSYEQYF. The CDR3 bases are TGTGCCAGCAGTTACGTTGGGACAGTATCCTACGAGCAGTACTTC.

CDR3 coding DNA: TGTGCCAGCAGTGAAGACAGGCCTGCTTACAATGAGCAGTTCTTC. It specifies CASSEDRPAYNEQFF. The chain links TRBV6-1 to TRBJ2-1; a possible D gene is TRBD1 (5 bases). The CDR3 is 15 amino acids. Germline V gene lookup returns CDR1 MNHNS and CDR2 SASEGT. Trimming took 1 base from V and 4 from J, leaving 11 bases between them.